Listed below are T cell receptor beta chains from one sample, sequenced in a study of vaccination effects on CD4 cells after COVID-19. Their target antigens are unknown. This table comes from immunoSEQ multiplex PCR, and its TCRdb copy is limited to in-frame clones, with some not included. This table has about 54,000 clones, under 70% appearing once. This sample comprised CD4+ T cells from PBMCs cultured with SARS-CoV-2 spike peptides, obtained before COVID-19 vaccination. These receptors were obtained from a human donor who received a COVID-19 vaccine. Both conserved end residues are part of each CDR3. Fields, in order: J gene, D gene, V gene, clone size, CDR3 DNA, CDR3 protein. D genes are given only for firm matches. For some rows the clone size is stated as once, few or many, or as a class when expanded; others skip it.

TRBJ2-7,TRBD2,TRBV20-1,.,TGCAGTGCTAGTAAGCGGGGGGGGGCCTACGAGCAGTACTTC,CSASKRGGAYEQYF
TRBJ2-1,.,TRBV4-2,.,TGTGCCAGCAGCCAAGAAAAATCCGGGACCCACTCAGCCTATGAGCAGTTCTTC,CASSQEKSGTHSAYEQFF
TRBJ2-7,.,TRBV3-1/TRBV3-2,.,TGTGCCAGCAGCCAGCTACAGGGTTACGAGCAGTACTTC,CASSQLQGYEQYF
TRBJ2-7,.,TRBV29-1,.,TGCAGCGTTGACGGAACAGGGCCCGAGCAGTACTTC,CSVDGTGPEQYF
TRBJ2-5,.,TRBV20-1,.,TGCAGTGCTAGCCGAGAAGAGACCCAGTACTTC,CSASREETQYF
TRBJ1-2,.,TRBV11-3,few,TGTGCCAGCAGCTTAGATCTGTCCGAGAACTATGGCTACACCTTC,CASSLDLSENYGYTF
TRBJ2-2,.,TRBV14,.,TGTGCCAGCAGCCTGGGAAGGCGGACCGGGGAGCTGTTTTTT,CASSLGRRTGELFF
TRBJ2-4,TRBD2,TRBV19,.,TGTGCCAGTAGTATATGGGGGAGGGACATTCAGTACTTC,CASSIWGRDIQYF
TRBJ2-2,.,TRBV10-3,few,TGTGCCATCAGTGAGTCTAGGGGACGGGGGCCCGGGGAGCTGTTTTTT,CAISESRGRGPGELFF
TRBJ2-3,.,TRBV12-3/TRBV12-4,.,TGTGCCAGCAGTCCCCCCCATAGGGATACGCAGTATTTT,CASSPPHRDTQYF
TRBJ1-1,.,TRBV3-1/TRBV3-2,.,TGTGCCAGCAGCCATCTAGGGGCGCGGGACACTGAAGCTTTCTTT,CASSHLGARDTEAFF
TRBJ1-2,.,TRBV6-5,.,TGTGCCAGCAGCCTCTATGGCTACACCTTC,CASSLYGYTF
TRBJ1-1,.,TRBV19,.,TGTGCCAGTAGTTCAGGGCGTGAAACTGAAGCTTTCTTT,CASSSGRETEAFF
TRBJ2-5,TRBD1,TRBV5-8,.,TGTGCCAGCGGAAAGGGACAGGGGGGAGAGACCCAGTACTTC,CASGKGQGGETQYF
TRBJ1-2,TRBD1,TRBV6-5,.,TGTGCCAGCAGGACTGCACAGGGGCCATATGGCTACACCTTC,CASRTAQGPYGYTF
TRBJ2-2,.,TRBV2,.,TGTGCCAGCATGGATCCCGGGGAGCTGTTTTTT,CASMDPGELFF
TRBJ2-3,.,TRBV18,.,TGTGCCAGCTCACTAGTTCAGCGGGGCACAGATACGCAGTATTTT,CASSLVQRGTDTQYF
TRBJ2-2,.,TRBV29-1,few,TGCAGCGTTGAATTTTTCGGGGGCGGTAGCGGGGAGCTGTTTTTT,CSVEFFGGGSGELFF
TRBJ2-2,TRBD2,TRBV6-1,.,TGTGCCAGCAGTGGTAGCGGGGGGCCCTCGAACACCGGGGAGCTGTTTTTT,CASSGSGGPSNTGELFF
TRBJ1-5,.,TRBV28,.,TGTGCCAGCAGTGGCGGTCCCTCGAATCAGCCCCAGCATTTT,CASSGGPSNQPQHF
TRBJ2-3,TRBD2,TRBV30,.,TGTGCCTGGAGGGGACTAGCGGGAGCCTATTTT,CAWRGLAGAYF
TRBJ1-5,.,TRBV30,.,TGTGCCTGGACCGGGACGGCTGGGCAGCCCCAGCATTTT,CAWTGTAGQPQHF